The clone carrying this T cell receptor beta chain was counted a single time. Its specificity is not known. These data belong to a study of OX40 agonist ivuxolimab in advanced cancers. Blood got drawn at baseline, again on cycle 4 day 1, and then on cycle 7 day 1. V lost 4 bases and J lost 1; bases outside the gene matches: 8. Germline CDR1 is SGDLS and CDR2 is YYNGEE. The CDR3 runs to 17 residues. Study-level findings and limits: There were also nonresponders showing low normalized T-cell clonal expansion. Clonal expansion by week 6 occurred in CD4+ and CD8+ blood T cells (at 0.1 to 3.0 mg/kg).

TCRdb's table, derived via immunoSEQ multiplex PCR, lists solely in-frame clones and lacks some. The sample lists about 46,000 clones; about 91% were seen once. The chain recombines TRBV9 with TRBJ1-6, with TRBD1 matching 7 bases. This sequence originates from an adult with an advanced solid tumor such as melanoma, head and neck, liver or kidney cancer. The input for sequencing was CD4+ or CD8+ T cells sorted from blood, taken in a trial of the OX40 agonist ivuxolimab. DNA for the CDR3: TGTGCCAGCAGCCCGACGGGACAGTCGTCCTATAATTCACCCCTCCACTTT. This codes for CASSPTGQSSYNSPLHF.